This record looks at one T cell receptor beta chain sequence and its context. What it binds is not known. The sample belongs to a study of T cells in Graves' hyperthyroidism and ophthalmopathy. Study findings and constraints: By a 13 V-J model, ophthalmopathy was set apart from stable hyperthyroidism.

Authors of the study amplified TCR beta CDR3 regions from RNA transcripts. First-round RT-PCR with HTBI primers amplified the TCR CDR3 region. Via MiXCR, TCRdb re-called the multiplex PCR reads, giving one row per CDR3 protein. The sample holds roughly 420,000 distinct CDR3 sequences; about 15% are singletons and the top ten take about 7.7%. Patients aged 18 to 65 with hyperthyroidism were newly diagnosed, with duration under 2 months. The study left out patients who had uncontrolled infection, other autoimmune disease, pregnancy or lactation. Clinical symptoms, serum thyroxine, TRAb, thyroid ultrasound and orbital computed tomography established diagnosis. The origin of this receptor is a young woman with Graves' hyperthyroidism. Sequenced sample: blood.

This CDR3 is CASRNGGNSYEQYF. As DNA, the CDR3 is TGTGCCAGCCGTAACGGGGGGAATTCCTACGAGCAGTACTTC. The chain employs TRBV28 and TRBJ2-7; TRBD2 aligns across 7 bases. J gave up 1 base and V 8 bases, and 8 bases lay outside the gene matches. From germline, CDR1 is MDHEN and CDR2 SYDVKM. The CDR3 is 14 residues long.